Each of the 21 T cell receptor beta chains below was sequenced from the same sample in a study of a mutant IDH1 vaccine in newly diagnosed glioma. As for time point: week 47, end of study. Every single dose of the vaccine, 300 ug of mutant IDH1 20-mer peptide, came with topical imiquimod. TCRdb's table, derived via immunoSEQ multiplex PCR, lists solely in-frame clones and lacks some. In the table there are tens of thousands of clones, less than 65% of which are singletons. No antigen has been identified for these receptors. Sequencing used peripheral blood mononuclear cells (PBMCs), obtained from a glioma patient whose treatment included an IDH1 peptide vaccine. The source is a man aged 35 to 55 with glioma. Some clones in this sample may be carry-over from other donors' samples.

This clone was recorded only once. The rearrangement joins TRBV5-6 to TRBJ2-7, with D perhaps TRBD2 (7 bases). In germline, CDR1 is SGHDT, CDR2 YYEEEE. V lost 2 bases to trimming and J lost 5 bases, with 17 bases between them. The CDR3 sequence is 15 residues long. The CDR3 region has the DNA TGTGCCAGCAGCTTTCGGGTGGGGGGGGCTGACGAGCAGTACTTC. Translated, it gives CASSFRVGGADEQYF.

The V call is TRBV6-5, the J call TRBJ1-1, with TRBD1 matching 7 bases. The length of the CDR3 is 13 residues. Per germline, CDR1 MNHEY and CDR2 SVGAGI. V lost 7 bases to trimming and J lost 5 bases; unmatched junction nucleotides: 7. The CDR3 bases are TGTGCCAGCACCAAAACAGGGGAAACTGAAGCTTTCTTT. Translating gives CASTKTGETEAFF.

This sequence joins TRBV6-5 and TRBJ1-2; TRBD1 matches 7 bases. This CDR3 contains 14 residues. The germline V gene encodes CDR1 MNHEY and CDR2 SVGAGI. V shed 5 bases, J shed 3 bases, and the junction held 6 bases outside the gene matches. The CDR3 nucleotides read TGTGCCAGCAGTCGAATGCAGGGGGACTATGGCTACACCTTC. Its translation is CASSRMQGDYGYTF.

In DNA, the CDR3 is TGTGCCAGCTCACCCCGGCCTGCGACAGGGAATGAAAAACTGTTTTTT. Translating gives CASSPRPATGNEKLFF. This sequence joins TRBV18 and TRBJ1-4, with 7 bases that match TRBD1. Germline V gene sequence: CDR1 KGHSH, CDR2 LQKENI. V gave up 3 bases and J gave up 5 bases; unmatched junction bases: 9. CDR3 size: 16 residues.

CDR3 protein: CASSLGTGDEQYF. CDR3 nucleotide sequence: TGCGCCAGCAGCTTGGGGACAGGGGACGAGCAGTACTTC. The V gene is TRBV5-1, the J gene TRBJ2-7; 9 positions match TRBD1. This CDR3 spans 13 amino acids. V dropped 0 bases and J dropped 5; count of bases not matched to a gene: 0. CDR1 SGHRS and CDR2 YFSETQ come from the germline V gene.

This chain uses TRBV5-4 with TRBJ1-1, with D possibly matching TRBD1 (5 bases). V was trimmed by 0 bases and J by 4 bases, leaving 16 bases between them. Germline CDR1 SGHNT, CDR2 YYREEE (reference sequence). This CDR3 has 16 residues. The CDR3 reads CASSLGGTASGTEAFF. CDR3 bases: TGTGCCAGCAGCTTGGGGGGGACGGCATCGGGCACTGAAGCTTTCTTT.

Here the CDR3 reads CASGRVGGPLNQPQHF. The CDR3 DNA reads TGTGCCAGCGGTCGGGTCGGGGGCCCCCTCAATCAGCCCCAGCATTTT. J is TRBJ1-5 and V is TRBV2; possibly TRBD1 for D (6 bases). The CDR3 loop spans 16 amino acids. Looked up from germline, CDR1 is SNHLY and CDR2 is FYNNEI. V lost 8 bases, J lost 3 bases, and 20 bases lay in between.

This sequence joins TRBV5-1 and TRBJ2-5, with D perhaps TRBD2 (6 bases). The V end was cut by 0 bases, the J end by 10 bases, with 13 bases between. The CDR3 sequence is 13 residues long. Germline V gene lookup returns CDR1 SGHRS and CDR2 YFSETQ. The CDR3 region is CASSLVPLGGQYF. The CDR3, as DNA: TGCGCCAGCAGCTTGGTGCCCTTGGGGGGCCAGTACTTC.

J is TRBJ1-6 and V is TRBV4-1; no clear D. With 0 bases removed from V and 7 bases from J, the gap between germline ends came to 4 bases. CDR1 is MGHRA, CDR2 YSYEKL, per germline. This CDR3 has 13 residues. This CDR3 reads CASSQDGNSPLHF. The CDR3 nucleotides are TGCGCCAGCAGCCAAGATGGGAATTCACCCCTCCACTTT.

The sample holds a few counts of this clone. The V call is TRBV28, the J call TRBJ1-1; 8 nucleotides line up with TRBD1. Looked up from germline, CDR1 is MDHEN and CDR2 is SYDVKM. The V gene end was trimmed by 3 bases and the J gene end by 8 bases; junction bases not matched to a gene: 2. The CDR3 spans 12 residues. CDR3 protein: CASSFRQGEAFF. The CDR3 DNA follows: TGTGCCAGCAGTTTTAGACAGGGGGAAGCTTTCTTT.

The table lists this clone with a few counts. CDR3 nucleotides: TGTGCCAGCAGTTACTCGGGACAGGGGGGTGAAAAACTGTTTTTT. It specifies CASSYSGQGGEKLFF. The J gene is TRBJ1-4, the V gene TRBV6-5, with 11 positions matching TRBD1. CDR1 is MNHEY, CDR2 SVGAGI, per germline. V lost 0 bases and J lost 7; bases outside the gene matches: 1. The CDR3 is 15 amino acids.

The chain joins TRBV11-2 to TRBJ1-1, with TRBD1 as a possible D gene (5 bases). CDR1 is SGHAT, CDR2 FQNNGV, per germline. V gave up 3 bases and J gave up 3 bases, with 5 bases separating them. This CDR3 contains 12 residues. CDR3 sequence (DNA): TGTGCCAGCAGCTTGGGGGACACTGAAGCTTTCTTT. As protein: CASSLGDTEAFF.

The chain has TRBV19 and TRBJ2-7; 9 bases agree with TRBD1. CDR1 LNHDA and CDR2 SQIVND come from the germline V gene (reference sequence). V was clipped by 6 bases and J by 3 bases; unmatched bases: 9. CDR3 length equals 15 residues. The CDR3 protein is CASSIGTGSFYEQYF. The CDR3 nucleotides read TGTGCCAGTAGCATCGGGACAGGGAGTTTCTACGAGCAGTACTTC. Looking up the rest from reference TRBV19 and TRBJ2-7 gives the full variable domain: DGGITQSPKYLFRKEGQNVTLSCEQNLNHDAMYWYRQDPGQGLRLIYYSQIVNDFQKGDIAEGYSVSREKKESFPLTVTSAQKNPTAFYLCASSIGTGSFYEQYFGPGTRLTVT.

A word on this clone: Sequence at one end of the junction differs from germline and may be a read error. In DNA, the CDR3 is TGCGCCAGCAGCCAAGTTGGATCGGGGAGAAGGCTCTTC. Encoded protein: CASSQVGSGRRLF. The rearrangement joins TRBV4-1 to TRBJ2-1, with a tentative D call TRBD2 (5 bases). The CDR3 has 13 amino acids. Germline assignment: CDR1 MGHRA and CDR2 YSYEKL.

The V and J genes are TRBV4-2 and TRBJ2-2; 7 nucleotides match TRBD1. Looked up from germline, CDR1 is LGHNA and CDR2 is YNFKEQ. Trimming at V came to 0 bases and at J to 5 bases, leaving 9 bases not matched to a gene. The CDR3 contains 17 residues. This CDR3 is CASSQDAQGIVTGELFF. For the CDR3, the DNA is TGTGCCAGCAGCCAAGATGCACAGGGGATAGTGACCGGGGAGCTGTTTTTT.

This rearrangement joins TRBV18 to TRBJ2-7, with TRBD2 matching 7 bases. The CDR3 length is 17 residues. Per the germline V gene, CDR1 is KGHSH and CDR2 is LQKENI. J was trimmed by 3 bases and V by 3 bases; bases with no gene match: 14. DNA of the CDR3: TGTGCCAGCTCACCGGGGATTCCAGCGGGGTCCTACTACGAGCAGTACTTC. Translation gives CASSPGIPAGSYYEQYF.

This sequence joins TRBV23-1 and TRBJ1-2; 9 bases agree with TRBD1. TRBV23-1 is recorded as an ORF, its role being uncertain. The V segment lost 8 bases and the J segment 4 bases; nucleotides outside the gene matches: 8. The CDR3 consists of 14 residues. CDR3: CASRNRGRSYGYTF. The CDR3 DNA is TGCGCCAGCCGAAACAGGGGGCGCAGCTATGGCTACACCTTC.

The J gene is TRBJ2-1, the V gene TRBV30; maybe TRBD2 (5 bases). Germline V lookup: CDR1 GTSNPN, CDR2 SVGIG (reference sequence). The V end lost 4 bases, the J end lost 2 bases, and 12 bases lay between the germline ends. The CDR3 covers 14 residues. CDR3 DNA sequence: TGTGCCTGGAATCACGGCGGGCCCTACAATGAGCAGTTCTTC. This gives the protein CAWNHGGPYNEQFF.

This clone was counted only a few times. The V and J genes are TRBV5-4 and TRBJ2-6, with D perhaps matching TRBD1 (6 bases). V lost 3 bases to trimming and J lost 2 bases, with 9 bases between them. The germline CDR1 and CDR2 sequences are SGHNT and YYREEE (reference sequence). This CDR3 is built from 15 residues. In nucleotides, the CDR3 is TGTGCCAGCAGCTCCAGACAGGCTGGGGCCAACGTCCTGACTTTC. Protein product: CASSSRQAGANVLTF.

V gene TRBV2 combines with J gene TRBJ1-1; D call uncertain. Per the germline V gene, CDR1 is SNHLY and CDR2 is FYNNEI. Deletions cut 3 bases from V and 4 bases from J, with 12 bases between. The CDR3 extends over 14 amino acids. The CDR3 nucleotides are TGTGCCAGCAGTGATTCCCTAAGTACCACTGAAGCTTTCTTT. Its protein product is CASSDSLSTTEAFF.

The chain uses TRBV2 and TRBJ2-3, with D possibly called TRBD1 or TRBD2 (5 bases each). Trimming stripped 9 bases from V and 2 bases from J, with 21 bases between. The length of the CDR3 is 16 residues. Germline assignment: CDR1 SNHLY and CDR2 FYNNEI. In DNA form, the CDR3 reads TGTGCCAGAACCAAAACGAGGGGTTTGGACACAGATACGCAGTATTTT. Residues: CARTKTRGLDTDTQYF.